This TCR beta chain was captured in a study of regulatory T cells in long-lasting Graves disease. Arm-PCR with iRepertoire HTBI primers amplified the CDR3 regions for these TCR beta libraries. Each CDR3 protein gets one entry after TCRdb re-called the multiplex PCR reads with MiXCR. The top ten hold 9% to 15% of the sample, which has 500,000 or so distinct CDR3 sequences, 15% to 20% seen once. The germline V gene has CDR1 LNHDA and CDR2 SQIVND (reference sequence). Trimming at V came to 8 bases and at J to 1 base, leaving 4 bases not matched to a gene. This CDR3 spans 13 amino acids. Time point here: newly diagnosed GD, antithyroid drugs for less than 3 months. PBMC RNA served as the TCR library source. These same records also appear under a second study, on T cells in Graves' hyperthyroidism and ophthalmopathy.

The sequence was collected from a man aged 40-49 years with Graves disease. The rearrangement links TRBV19 to TRBJ1-1; TRBD1 matches at 7 bases. Sample: peripheral blood mononuclear cells (PBMCs), taken at new diagnosis, from a patient treated with antithyroid drugs. In nucleotides, the CDR3 is TGTGCCAGTCTAGGACAGGCGAACACTGAAGCTTTCTTT. Its translation: CASLGQANTEAFF. The full variable domain, rest sourced from reference TRBV19 and TRBJ1-1, is DGGITQSPKYLFRKEGQNVTLSCEQNLNHDAMYWYRQDPGQGLRLIYYSQIVNDFQKGDIAEGYSVSREKKESFPLTVTSAQKNPTAFYLCASLGQANTEAFFGQGTRLTVV.